The rows below give T cell receptor beta chains drawn from one sample of a study of cytomegalovirus exposure and HLA in healthy donors. The table came from immunoSEQ multiplex PCR; TCRdb's copy has only in-frame clones and leaves some out. The data show about 140,000 clones, 76% seen once. The specimen sequenced was PBMCs. The receptors here all came from a man between 18 and 29 years old in good health and CMV-seronegative. The CDR3 runs from the conserved cysteine through the conserved F or W. D genes are given only for firm matches. Not every row has a clone size; where given, it reads once, few, many or a size class.

clone_size,d_call,j_call,v_call,cdr3_aa,cdr3_nt
-,-,TRBJ2-5,TRBV30,CAWSVGRGQYF,TGTGCCTGGAGTGTGGGCCGGGGGCAGTACTTC
-,TRBD2,TRBJ2-7,TRBV18,CASSLLAGVSYEQYF,TGTGCCAGCTCACTTCTAGCGGGAGTCTCCTACGAGCAGTACTTC
-,TRBD1,TRBJ1-1,TRBV5-5,CASSFRGGFGEGTEAFF,TGTGCCAGCAGCTTCCGAGGGGGCTTCGGGGAAGGCACTGAAGCTTTCTTT
-,TRBD1,TRBJ1-1,TRBV27,CASSAGIGTENTEAFF,TGTGCCAGCAGCGCAGGAATTGGGACAGAGAACACTGAAGCTTTCTTT
-,-,TRBJ2-2,TRBV30,CAWRGAFLFF,TGTGCCTGGAGGGGGGCCTTTCTGTTTTTT
-,-,TRBJ2-7,TRBV5-5,CASSLTSETTYEQYF,TGTGCCAGCAGCTTGACTTCAGAAACTACCTACGAGCAGTACTTC
-,TRBD2,TRBJ2-7,TRBV9,CASSVGGAGAYEQYF,TGTGCCAGCAGCGTAGGGGGAGCGGGAGCCTACGAGCAGTACTTC
-,-,TRBJ1-4,TRBV2,CASRDPRGEKLFF,TGTGCCAGCCGGGACCCGCGGGGTGAAAAACTGTTTTTT
-,TRBD1,TRBJ2-7,TRBV4-1,CASSPGTGRSYEQYF,TGCGCCAGCAGCCCTGGGACAGGGCGTTCCTACGAGCAGTACTTC
-,-,TRBJ2-5,TRBV7-8,CASSPVDTLYQETQYF,TGTGCCAGCAGCCCAGTAGACACTTTGTACCAAGAGACCCAGTACTTC
-,TRBD1,TRBJ2-5,TRBV5-6,CASSSAGQGMAETQYF,TGTGCCAGCAGCTCCGCTGGACAGGGGATGGCGGAGACCCAGTACTTC
few,-,TRBJ2-5,TRBV29-1,CSSEGGVGQETQYF,TGCAGCTCCGAAGGGGGGGTGGGGCAAGAGACCCAGTACTTC
few,-,TRBJ1-1,TRBV10-1,CASSERGRGNTEAFF,TGCGCCAGCAGTGAAAGGGGCAGGGGGAACACTGAAGCTTTCTTT
-,-,TRBJ2-7,TRBV6-1,CASRSGRGTYEQYF,TGTGCCAGCAGATCGGGCAGGGGAACCTACGAGCAGTACTTC
-,TRBD2,TRBJ2-3,TRBV6-5,CASHVGSGGTDTQYF,TGTGCCAGCCACGTTGGAAGCGGGGGCACAGATACGCAGTATTTT
-,-,TRBJ2-2,TRBV2,CASREGPMNTGELFF,TGTGCCAGCAGGGAGGGCCCAATGAACACCGGGGAGCTGTTTTTT
-,-,TRBJ2-3,TRBV27,CASSLGGGVGTDTQYF,TGTGCCAGCAGTTTGGGAGGTGGAGTGGGCACAGATACGCAGTATTTT
-,TRBD2,TRBJ2-2,TRBV5-1,CASSLERGGELFF,TGCGCCAGCAGCTTGGAGCGGGGCGGGGAGCTGTTTTTT
once,TRBD2,TRBJ2-1,TRBV10-1,CASSEASGSGNEQFF,TGCGCCAGCAGTGAGGCGAGCGGGAGCGGCAATGAGCAGTTCTTC
-,-,TRBJ2-5,TRBV7-9,CASGKGVQETQYF,TGTGCCAGCGGGAAAGGGGTCCAAGAGACCCAGTACTTC
few,TRBD2,TRBJ2-7,TRBV5-4,CASSGGLQRDSYEQYF,TGTGCCAGCAGCGGCGGCCTTCAGCGGGACTCCTACGAGCAGTACTTC
-,-,TRBJ2-7,TRBV6-1,CASGEVAELYEQYF,TGTGCCAGCGGCGAAGTGGCGGAGCTCTACGAGCAGTACTTC
-,TRBD1,TRBJ2-7,TRBV30,CAWGDQQGAGYEQYF,TGTGCCTGGGGTGACCAACAGGGGGCAGGGTACGAGCAGTACTTC